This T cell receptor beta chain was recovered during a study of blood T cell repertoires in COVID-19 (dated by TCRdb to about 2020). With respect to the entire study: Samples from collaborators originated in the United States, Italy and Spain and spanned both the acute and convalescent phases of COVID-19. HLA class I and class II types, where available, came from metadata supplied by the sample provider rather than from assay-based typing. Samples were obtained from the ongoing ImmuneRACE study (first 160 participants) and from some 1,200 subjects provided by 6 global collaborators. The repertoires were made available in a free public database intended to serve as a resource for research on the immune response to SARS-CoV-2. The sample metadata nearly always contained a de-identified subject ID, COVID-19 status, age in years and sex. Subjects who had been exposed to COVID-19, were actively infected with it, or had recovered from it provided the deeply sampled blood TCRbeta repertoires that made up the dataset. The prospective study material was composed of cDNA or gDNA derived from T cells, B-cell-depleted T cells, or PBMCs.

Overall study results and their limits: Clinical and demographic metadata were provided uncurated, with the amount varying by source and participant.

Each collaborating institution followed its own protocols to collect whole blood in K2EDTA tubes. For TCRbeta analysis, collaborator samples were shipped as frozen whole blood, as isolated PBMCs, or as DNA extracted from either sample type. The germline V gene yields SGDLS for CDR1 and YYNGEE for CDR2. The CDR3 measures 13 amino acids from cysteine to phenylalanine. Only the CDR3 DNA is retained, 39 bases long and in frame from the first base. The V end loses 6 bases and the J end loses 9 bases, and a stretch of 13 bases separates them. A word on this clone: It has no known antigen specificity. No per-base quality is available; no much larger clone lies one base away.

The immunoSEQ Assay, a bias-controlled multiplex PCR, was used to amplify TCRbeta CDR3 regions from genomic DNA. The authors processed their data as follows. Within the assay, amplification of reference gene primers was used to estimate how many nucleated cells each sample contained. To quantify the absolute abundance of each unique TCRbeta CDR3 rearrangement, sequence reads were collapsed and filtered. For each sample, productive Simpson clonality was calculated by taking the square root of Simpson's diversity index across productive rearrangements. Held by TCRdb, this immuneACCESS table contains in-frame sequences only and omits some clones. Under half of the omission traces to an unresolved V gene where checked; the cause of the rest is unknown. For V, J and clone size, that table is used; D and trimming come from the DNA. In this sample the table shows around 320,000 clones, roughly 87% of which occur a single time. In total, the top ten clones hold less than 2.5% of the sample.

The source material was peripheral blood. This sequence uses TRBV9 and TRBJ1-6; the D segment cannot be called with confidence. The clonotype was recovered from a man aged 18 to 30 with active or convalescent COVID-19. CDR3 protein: CASTSTESSPLHF. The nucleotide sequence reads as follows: TGTGCCAGCACCTCCACTGAGAGTTCACCCCTCCACTTT.